This T cell receptor (beta chain) was obtained from a study of vaccination and CD4 T cells after COVID-19. Study-level information: Overlapping peptides of the spike proteins of SARS-CoV-2, HCoV-NL63, HCoV-OC43 and HCoV-229E were used for cell stimulation. Each control was exposed to a CEFX pool, an HIV-1 Nef pool, or no peptide at all. Findings and caveats of the study: For convalescent patients, a median around 90% of reactive clones surfaced exclusively after vaccination.

Germline loops: CDR1 LNHDA, CDR2 SQIVND (reference sequence). V lost 3 bases to trimming and J lost 11 bases, with 9 bases between them. The length of the CDR3 is 11 residues. This clonotype was observed a handful of times. Its target is unknown. Time point denoted: late sampling 161 to 241 days after vaccination in a few convalescent patients. Treatment indicated: roughly ten-day PBMC culture with coronavirus spike peptide pools or control peptides (ViraFEST assay). The Oncomine TCR Beta short-read assay generated sequence data from the DNA of cultured CD4+ T cells. From the PCR reads, TCRdb called clonotypes with MiXCR, one entry per CDR3 protein. The repertoire holds 20,000 to 25,000 distinct CDR3 sequences, about 46% seen once, with approximately 13% in the top ten.

This receptor was identified in a human donor who had recovered from COVID-19. The J gene is TRBJ2-3, the V gene TRBV19; possibly TRBD1 for D (6 bases). This specimen was CD4+ T cells from blood, cultured in vitro, taken about 7 months after SARS-CoV-2 vaccination. CDR3 DNA sequence: TGTGCCAGTAGTATTTTGGGACAGCAGTATTTT. This translates into CASSILGQQYF.